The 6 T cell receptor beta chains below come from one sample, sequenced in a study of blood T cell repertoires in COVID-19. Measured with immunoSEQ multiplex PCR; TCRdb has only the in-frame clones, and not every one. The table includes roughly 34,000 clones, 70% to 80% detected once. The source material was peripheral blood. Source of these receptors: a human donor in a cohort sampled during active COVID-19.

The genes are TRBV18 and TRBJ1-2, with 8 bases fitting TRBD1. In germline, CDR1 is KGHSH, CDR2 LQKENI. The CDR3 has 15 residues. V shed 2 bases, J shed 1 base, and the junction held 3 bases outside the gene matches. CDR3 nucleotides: TGTGCCAGCTCACCAGGGACAGGAATTAACTATGGCTACACCTTC. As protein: CASSPGTGINYGYTF.

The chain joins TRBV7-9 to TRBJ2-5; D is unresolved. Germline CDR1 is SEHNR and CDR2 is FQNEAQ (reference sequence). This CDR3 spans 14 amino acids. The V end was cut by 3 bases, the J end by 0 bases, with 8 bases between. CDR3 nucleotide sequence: TGTGCCAGCAGCTTCTGGGCAGACCAAGAGACCCAGTACTTC. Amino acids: CASSFWADQETQYF.

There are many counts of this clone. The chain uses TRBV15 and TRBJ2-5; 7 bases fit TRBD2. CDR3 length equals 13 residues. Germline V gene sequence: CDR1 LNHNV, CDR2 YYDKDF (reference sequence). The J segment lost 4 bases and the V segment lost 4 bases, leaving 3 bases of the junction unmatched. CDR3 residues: CATSIIAGETQYF. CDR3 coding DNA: TGTGCCACCAGCATCATAGCGGGAGAGACCCAGTACTTC.

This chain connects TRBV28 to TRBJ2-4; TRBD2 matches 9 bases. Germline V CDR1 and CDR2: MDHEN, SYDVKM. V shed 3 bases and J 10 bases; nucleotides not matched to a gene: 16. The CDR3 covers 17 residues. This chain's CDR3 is CASSLLWLAGIPGIQYF. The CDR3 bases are TGTGCCAGCAGTTTGTTATGGCTAGCGGGAATTCCTGGAATTCAGTACTTC.

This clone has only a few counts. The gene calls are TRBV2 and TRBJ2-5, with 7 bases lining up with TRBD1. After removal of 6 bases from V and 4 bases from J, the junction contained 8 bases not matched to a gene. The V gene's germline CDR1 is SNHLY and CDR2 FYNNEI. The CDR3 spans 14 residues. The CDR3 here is CASSLQGKGETQYF. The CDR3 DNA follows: TGTGCCAGCAGCCTACAGGGGAAGGGAGAGACCCAGTACTTC. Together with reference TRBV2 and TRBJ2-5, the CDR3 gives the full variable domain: EPEVTQTPSHQVTQMGQEVILRCVPISNHLYFYWYRQILGQKVEFLVSFYNNEISEKSEIFDDQFSVERPDGSNFTLKIRSTKLEDSAMYFCASSLQGKGETQYFGPGTRLLVL.

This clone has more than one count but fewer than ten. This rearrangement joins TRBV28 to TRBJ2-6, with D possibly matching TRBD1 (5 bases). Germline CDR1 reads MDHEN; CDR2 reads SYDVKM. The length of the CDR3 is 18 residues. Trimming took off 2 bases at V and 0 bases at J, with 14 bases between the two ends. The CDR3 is CASSLRGGRSSGANVLTF. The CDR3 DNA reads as TGTGCCAGCAGTTTAAGGGGCGGCCGGAGCTCTGGGGCCAACGTCCTGACTTTC.